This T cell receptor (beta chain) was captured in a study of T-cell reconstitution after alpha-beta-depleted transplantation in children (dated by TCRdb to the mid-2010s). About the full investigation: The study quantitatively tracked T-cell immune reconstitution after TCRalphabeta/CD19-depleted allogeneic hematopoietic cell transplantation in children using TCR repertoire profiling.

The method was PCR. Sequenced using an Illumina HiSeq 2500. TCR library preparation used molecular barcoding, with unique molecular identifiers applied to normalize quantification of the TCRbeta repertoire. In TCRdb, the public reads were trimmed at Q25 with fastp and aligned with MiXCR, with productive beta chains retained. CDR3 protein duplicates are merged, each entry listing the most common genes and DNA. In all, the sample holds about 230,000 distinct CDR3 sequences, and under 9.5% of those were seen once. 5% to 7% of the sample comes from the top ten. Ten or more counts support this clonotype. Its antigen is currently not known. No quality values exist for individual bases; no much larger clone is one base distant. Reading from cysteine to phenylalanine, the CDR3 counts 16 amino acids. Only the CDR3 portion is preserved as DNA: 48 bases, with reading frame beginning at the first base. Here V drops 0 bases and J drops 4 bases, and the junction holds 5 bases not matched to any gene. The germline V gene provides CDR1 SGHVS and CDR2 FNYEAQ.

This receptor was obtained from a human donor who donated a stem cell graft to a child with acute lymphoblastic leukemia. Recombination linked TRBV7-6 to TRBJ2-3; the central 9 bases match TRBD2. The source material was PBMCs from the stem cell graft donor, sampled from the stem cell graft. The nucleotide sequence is TGTGCCAGCAGCTTAGCGCCCAGCGGGGGGCCAGATACGCAGTATTTT. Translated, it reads CASSLAPSGGPDTQYF. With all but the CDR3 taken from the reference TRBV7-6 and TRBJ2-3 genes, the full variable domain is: GAGVSQSPRYKVTKRGQDVALRCDPISGHVSLYWYRQALGQGPEFLTYFNYEAQQDKSGLPNDRFSAERPEGSISTLTIQRTEQRDSAMYRCASSLAPSGGPDTQYFGPGTRLTVL.